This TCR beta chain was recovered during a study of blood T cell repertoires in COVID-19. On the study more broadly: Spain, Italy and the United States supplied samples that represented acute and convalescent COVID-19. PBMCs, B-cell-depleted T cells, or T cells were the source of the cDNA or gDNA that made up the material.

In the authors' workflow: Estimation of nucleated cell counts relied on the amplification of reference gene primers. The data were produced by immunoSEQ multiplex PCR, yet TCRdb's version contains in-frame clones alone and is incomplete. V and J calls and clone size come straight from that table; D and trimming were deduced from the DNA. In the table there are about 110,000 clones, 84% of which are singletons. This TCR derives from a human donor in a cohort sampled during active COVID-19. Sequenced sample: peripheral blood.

The CDR3 bases are TGCAGTGCTAGTTATGGGTCCGAGGGGCAGTATTTT. Protein product: CSASYGSEGQYF. The chain is built from TRBV20-1 and TRBJ2-3, with TRBD2 as a possible D gene (5 bases). V was pared by 3 bases and J by 11 bases, with 15 bases between. The CDR3 is made up of 12 amino acids. CDR1 is DFQATT, CDR2 SNEGSKA, per germline (reference sequence).